This is a list of T cell receptor beta chains from one sample in a study of blood T cell repertoires in COVID-19. Here immunoSEQ multiplex PCR was the method, and the copy in TCRdb shows in-frame clones only, minus some. The sample holds 65,000 to 75,000 clones, approximately 80% seen once. Source material: peripheral blood. These receptors were collected from a human donor in a cohort sampled during active COVID-19. CDR3s include the opening cysteine and the closing phenylalanine or tryptophan.

v_call: TRBV30
j_call: TRBJ1-1
cdr3_aa: CAWSVLTGVEAFF

v_call: TRBV29-1
j_call: TRBJ1-2
cdr3_aa: CSVDGQGHYGYTF

v_call: TRBV28
j_call: TRBJ2-7
cdr3_aa: CASSTGRYEQYF

v_call: TRBV12-3/TRBV12-4
j_call: TRBJ1-6
cdr3_aa: CASTMGQSPLHF

v_call: TRBV29-1
j_call: TRBJ2-7
cdr3_aa: CSVPGQGIHEQYF

v_call: TRBV7-2
j_call: TRBJ2-7
cdr3_aa: CASSLDRMGVYEQYF

v_call: TRBV11-2
j_call: TRBJ2-7
cdr3_aa: CASSSTGGIGEQYF

v_call: TRBV10-1
j_call: TRBJ1-2
cdr3_aa: CANTGAYGYTF

v_call: TRBV7-2
j_call: TRBJ2-6
cdr3_aa: CASSLRGPYSSGANVLTF

v_call: TRBV7-9
j_call: TRBJ1-6
cdr3_aa: CASKGWDSNSPLHF

v_call: TRBV5-4
j_call: TRBJ2-2
cdr3_aa: CASSPVPGNTGELFF

v_call: TRBV7-8
j_call: TRBJ2-4
cdr3_aa: CASSFGGAKNIQYF

v_call: TRBV11-1
j_call: TRBJ2-6
cdr3_aa: CASRTGAPGANVLTF

v_call: TRBV5-1
j_call: TRBJ2-4
cdr3_aa: CASTLGGLNDIQYF

v_call: TRBV6-2/TRBV6-3
j_call: TRBJ1-1
cdr3_aa: CASSYVPGQGVDTEAFF

v_call: TRBV5-4
j_call: TRBJ2-2
cdr3_aa: CASSSRRGSPGELFF

v_call: TRBV5-1
j_call: TRBJ2-3
cdr3_aa: CASSYIGGGYTDTQYF

v_call: TRBV27
j_call: TRBJ2-3
cdr3_aa: CASSSGLAGGLGARTDTQYF

v_call: TRBV7-3
j_call: TRBJ2-3
cdr3_aa: CASSRGGNTDTQYF

v_call: TRBV29-1
j_call: TRBJ1-2
cdr3_aa: CSVDRTGRTHGYTF

v_call: TRBV6-6
j_call: TRBJ1-1
cdr3_aa: CASRGGGTEAFF

v_call: TRBV14
j_call: TRBJ2-1
cdr3_aa: CASSLRDWAANEQFF

v_call: TRBV9
j_call: TRBJ1-3
cdr3_aa: CASSAPGHRAGGNTIYF

v_call: TRBV5-1
j_call: TRBJ1-1
cdr3_aa: CASSLRQGDTEAFF

v_call: TRBV19
j_call: TRBJ1-5
cdr3_aa: CASSFGQGGSQPQHF

v_call: TRBV11-2
j_call: TRBJ1-5
cdr3_aa: CASSRGHSNQPQHF

v_call: TRBV6-5
j_call: TRBJ2-5
cdr3_aa: CASSYSKGGGETQYF

v_call: TRBV30
j_call: TRBJ2-5
cdr3_aa: CAWSVGGSQETQYF

v_call: TRBV19
j_call: TRBJ2-6
cdr3_aa: CASGSVGTGHSGANVLTF

v_call: TRBV19
j_call: TRBJ2-7
cdr3_aa: CASSPLGQGVSEQYF

v_call: TRBV6-5
j_call: TRBJ2-7
cdr3_aa: CASSPRDRDYEQYF